Listed here are 14 T cell receptor beta chains from one sample, sequenced in a study of Ad26.COV2.S vaccination and SARS-CoV-2 variants. Produced via immunoSEQ multiplex PCR; TCRdb's table is partial and in-frame only. This sample has roughly 100,000 clones, with around three quarters found just once. The material was peripheral blood, obtained after recovery from COVID-19. These receptors all stem from a human donor who had recovered from COVID-19.

J is TRBJ1-1 and V is TRBV28; the D gene is possibly TRBD1 (5 bases). The length of the CDR3 is 16 residues. The germline CDR1 and CDR2 sequences are MDHEN and SYDVKM. Trimming removed 5 bases at V and 2 bases at J, with 18 bases between. The CDR3 DNA sequence: TGTGCCAGCAGTACCCGGGGGGGGTGGGTTAACACTGAAGCTTTCTTT. It specifies CASSTRGGWVNTEAFF.

J is TRBJ2-1 and V is TRBV24-1; perhaps TRBD2 as D (5 bases). CDR3 length equals 13 residues. The V gene's germline CDR1 is KGHDR and CDR2 SFDVKD. V lost 10 bases to trimming and J lost 4 bases, with 13 bases between them. CDR3 sequence (DNA): TGTGCCACAGAGGGTAGCCGGTACAATGAGCAGTTCTTC. Translation gives CATEGSRYNEQFF.

A few counts support this clone. V is TRBV18 and J is TRBJ1-4, with 8 bases lining up with TRBD1. Germline CDR1 and CDR2: KGHSH and LQKENI. V lost 2 bases, J lost 10 bases, and 9 bases stayed unmatched. The CDR3 has 15 residues. CDR3 protein: CASSPGAGGELKLFF. As DNA, the CDR3 is TGTGCCAGCTCACCAGGGGCAGGGGGCGAGTTAAAACTGTTTTTT. Combining the CDR3 with reference TRBV18 and TRBJ1-4 gives the whole variable domain NAGVMQNPRHLVRRRGQEARLRCSPMKGHSHVYWYRQLPEEGLKFMVYLQKENIIDESGMPKERFSAEFPKEGPSILRIQQVVRGDSAAYFCASSPGAGGELKLFFGSGTQLSVL.

The chain employs TRBV6-5 and TRBJ1-5; TRBD1 agrees at 7 bases. The CDR3 totals 14 residues. V gave up 6 bases and J gave up 4 bases; unmatched junction bases: 6. Germline CDR1 MNHEY, CDR2 SVGAGI. CDR3 protein: CASRDQQGNQPQHF. In DNA, the CDR3 is TGTGCCAGCAGGGATCAACAGGGGAATCAGCCCCAGCATTTT.

This chain joins TRBV6-2 or TRBV6-3 and TRBJ2-3; tentatively, D is TRBD1 (6 bases). Germline V CDR1 and CDR2: MNHEY, SVGEGT. V gave up 4 bases and J gave up 8 bases, with 10 bases separating them. This CDR3 has 12 amino acids. CDR3 sequence (DNA): TGTGCCAGCAGTTTACAGGGCGGTACGCAGTATTTT. Protein: CASSLQGGTQYF.

The chain has TRBV2 and TRBJ1-1, with 11 bases that match TRBD1. The CDR3 consists of 15 residues. Germline CDR1 SNHLY, CDR2 FYNNEI. V lost 8 bases, J lost 4 bases, and 9 bases stayed unmatched. This CDR3 reads CASAGTGGLGTEAFF. Written as DNA, the CDR3 is TGTGCCAGCGCTGGGACAGGGGGATTGGGCACTGAAGCTTTCTTT.

The rearrangement uses TRBV4-2 and TRBJ2-2; the match to TRBD1 covers 9 bases. CDR3 length: 14 amino acids. The V segment lost 4 bases and the J segment 5 bases; nucleotides outside the gene matches: 2. Germline CDR1 is LGHNA and CDR2 is YNFKEQ. The CDR3 DNA sequence: TGTGCCAGCAGCCCCGGGACAGGGACCGGGGAGCTGTTTTTT. Protein: CASSPGTGTGELFF.

The chain uses TRBV6-1 and TRBJ2-2, with D tentatively TRBD1 or TRBD2 (5 bases each). Germline assignment: CDR1 MNHNS and CDR2 SASEGT. The CDR3 contains 15 residues. The V end was cut by 3 bases, the J end by 1 base, with 9 bases between. The DNA for the CDR3 is TGTGCCAGCAGTGAGGGGACGGGGAACACCGGGGAGCTGTTTTTT. Translated, it gives CASSEGTGNTGELFF.

The chain has TRBV2 and TRBJ1-2; TRBD1 matches 7 bases. Germline V gene data show CDR1 as SNHLY and CDR2 as FYNNEI. J gave up 2 bases and V 2 bases, and 8 bases lay outside the gene matches. This CDR3 is built from 16 residues. The CDR3 here is CASSELGTDPNYGYTF. CDR3 nucleotides: TGTGCCAGCAGTGAACTTGGGACAGACCCCAACTATGGCTACACCTTC. Supplemented by reference TRBV2 and TRBJ1-2, the full variable domain reads EPEVTQTPSHQVTQMGQEVILRCVPISNHLYFYWYRQILGQKVEFLVSFYNNEISEKSEIFDDQFSVERPDGSNFTLKIRSTKLEDSAMYFCASSELGTDPNYGYTFGSGTRLTVV.

The gene calls are TRBV9 and TRBJ2-3, with TRBD2 matching over 11 bases. The germline CDR1 and CDR2 sequences are SGDLS and YYNGEE. The CDR3 sequence is 16 residues long. Unmatched junction bases numbered 4, after V lost 0 bases and J lost 4 bases. The CDR3, as DNA: TGTGCCAGCAGCGTAGATATTAGCGGGGGGGCAGATACGCAGTATTTT. Translated, it gives CASSVDISGGADTQYF.

This chain joins TRBV15 and TRBJ2-1; 10 nucleotides agree with TRBD2. The germline gives CDR1 LNHNV, CDR2 YYDKDF (reference sequence). The V and J ends lost 0 bases and 5 bases, in that order; junction bases with no gene match: 7. The CDR3 is 17 residues long. In nucleotides, the CDR3 is TGTGCCACCAGCAGAGATTATGAACTAGCGGGAAACAATGAGCAGTTCTTC. Residues: CATSRDYELAGNNEQFF.

In regard to this clone: A junction end diverges from the germline sequence, so it may reflect a read error. This chain connects TRBV15 to TRBJ2-5, with a possible D match to TRBD2 (5 bases). The CDR3 is 12 residues long. Germline CDR1 LNHNV, CDR2 YYDKDF (reference sequence). The CDR3 loop reads CATSTAEDGPDF. CDR3 coding DNA: TGTGCCACCAGCACCGCGGAGGACGGGCCCGACTTC.

The rearrangement uses TRBV6-5 and TRBJ2-1; 11 positions agree with TRBD2. This CDR3 is 15 amino acids long. Trimming removed 2 bases from V and 7 bases from J; junction bases left unmatched: 4. Germline lookup yields CDR1 MNHEY and CDR2 SVGAGI. CDR3: CASSYRRTSGNEQFF. In DNA, the CDR3 is TGTGCCAGCAGTTACCGGCGGACTAGCGGGAATGAGCAGTTCTTC.

The chain couples TRBV4-3 to TRBJ2-2; no reliable D call. Germline-derived CDR1 and CDR2 are LGHNA and YSLEER. CDR3 length: 16 amino acids. Deletions cut 0 bases from V and 2 bases from J, with 10 bases between. CDR3 sequence: CASSQDNSLNTGELFF. CDR3 DNA: TGCGCCAGCAGCCAAGATAATTCGCTCAACACCGGGGAGCTGTTTTTT.